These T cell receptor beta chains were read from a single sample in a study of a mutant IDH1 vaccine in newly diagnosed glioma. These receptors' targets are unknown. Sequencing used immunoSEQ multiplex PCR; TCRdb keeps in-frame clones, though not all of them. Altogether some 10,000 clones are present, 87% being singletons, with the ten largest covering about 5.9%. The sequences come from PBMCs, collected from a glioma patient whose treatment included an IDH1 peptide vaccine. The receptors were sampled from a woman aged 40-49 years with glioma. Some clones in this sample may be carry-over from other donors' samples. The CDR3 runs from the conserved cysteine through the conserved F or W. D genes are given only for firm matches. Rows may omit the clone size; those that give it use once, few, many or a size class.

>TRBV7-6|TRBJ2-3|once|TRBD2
TGTGCCAGCAGCTTATGGCAGCGGGAGGGGACAGATACGCAGTATTTT
CASSLWQREGTDTQYF
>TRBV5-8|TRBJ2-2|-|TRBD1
TGTGCCAGCAGCTTCCCGCAGGGGGTCCCCGGGGAGCTGTTTTTT
CASSFPQGVPGELFF
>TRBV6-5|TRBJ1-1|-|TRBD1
TGTGCCAGCAGTTCCCGGACAGGGTTGAGGGCTGAAGCTTTCTTT
CASSSRTGLRAEAFF
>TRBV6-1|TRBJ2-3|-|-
TGTGCCAGCAGTGAGTGGGCGGGGGCCACAGATACGCAGTATTTT
CASSEWAGATDTQYF
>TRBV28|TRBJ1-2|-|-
TGTGCCAGCAGTCCCGGAACAGTTAACTATGGCTACACCTTC
CASSPGTVNYGYTF
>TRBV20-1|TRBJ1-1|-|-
TGCAGTGCTAGAGGCAACACTGAAGCTTTCTTT
CSARGNTEAFF
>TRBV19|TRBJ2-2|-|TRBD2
TGTGCCTCAGTACGACTAGCGGGAGGACCAGGGGAGCTGTTTTTT
CASVRLAGGPGELFF
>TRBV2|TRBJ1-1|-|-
TGTGCCAGCGAGGGGGAATGGACTGAAGCTTTCTTT
CASEGEWTEAFF
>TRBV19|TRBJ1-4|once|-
TGTGCCAGTAGCCTTCGGCCGACTACGGATGAAAAACTGTTTTTT
CASSLRPTTDEKLFF
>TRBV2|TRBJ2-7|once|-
TGTGCCAGCAGTGACACAGGTTTATACGAGCAGTACTTC
CASSDTGLYEQYF
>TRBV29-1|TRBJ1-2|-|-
TGCAGCGTTGTGTTAGCTAACTATGGCTACACCTTC
CSVVLANYGYTF
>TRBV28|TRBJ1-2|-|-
TGTGCCAGCAGTCCCCCAGACGGGACTTTTGGGTACACCTTC
CASSPPDGTFGYTF
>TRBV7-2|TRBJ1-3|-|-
TGTGCCAGCAGCTTAGAGGCGGCACAGCTCTCCTCTGGAAACACCATATATTTT
CASSLEAAQLSSGNTIYF
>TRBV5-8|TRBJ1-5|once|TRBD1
TGTGCCAGCAGCTTGGAGGGCAGGGGGAGGGAGCCCCAGCATTTT
CASSLEGRGREPQHF
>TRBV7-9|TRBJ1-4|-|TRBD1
TGTGCCAGCGAGGACAGGACAAATGAAAAACTGTTTTTT
CASEDRTNEKLFF
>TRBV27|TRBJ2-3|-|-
TGTGCCAGCCGACGCGAGCCGGCCACAGATACGCAGTATTTT
CASRREPATDTQYF
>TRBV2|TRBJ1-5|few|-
TGTGCCAGCAGTACCTGGGCAGGGGTCATGAGCAATCAGCCCCAGCATTTT
CASSTWAGVMSNQPQHF
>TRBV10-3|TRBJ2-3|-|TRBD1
TGTGCCATCGCCGGCAGGGGGACAGATACGCAGTATTTT
CAIAGRGTDTQYF
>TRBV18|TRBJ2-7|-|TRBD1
TGTGCCAGCTCACGGGGACAGGGAAGCTCCTACGAGCAGTACTTC
CASSRGQGSSYEQYF
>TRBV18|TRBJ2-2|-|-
TGTGCCAGCTCACCACGACAGTTCCCCGGGGAGCTGTTTTTT
CASSPRQFPGELFF